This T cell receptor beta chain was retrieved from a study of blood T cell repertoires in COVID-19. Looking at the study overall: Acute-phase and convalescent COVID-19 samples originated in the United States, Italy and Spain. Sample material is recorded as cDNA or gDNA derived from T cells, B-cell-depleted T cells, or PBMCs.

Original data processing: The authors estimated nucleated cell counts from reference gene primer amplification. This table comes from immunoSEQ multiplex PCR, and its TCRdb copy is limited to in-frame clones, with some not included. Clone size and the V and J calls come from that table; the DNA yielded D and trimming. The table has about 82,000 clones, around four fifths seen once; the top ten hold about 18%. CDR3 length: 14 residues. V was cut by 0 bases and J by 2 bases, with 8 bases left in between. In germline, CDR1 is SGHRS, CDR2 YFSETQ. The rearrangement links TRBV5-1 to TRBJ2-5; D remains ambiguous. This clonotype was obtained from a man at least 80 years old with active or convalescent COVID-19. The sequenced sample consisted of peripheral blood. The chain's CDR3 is CASSLVPEQETQYF. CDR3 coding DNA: TGCGCCAGCAGCTTGGTTCCAGAACAAGAGACCCAGTACTTC. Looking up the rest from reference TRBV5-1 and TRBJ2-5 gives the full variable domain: KAGVTQTPRYLIKTRGQQVTLSCSPISGHRSVSWYQQTPGQGLQFLFEYFSETQRNKGNFPGRFSGRQFSNSRSEMNVSTLELGDSALYLCASSLVPEQETQYFGPGTRLLVL.